The rows below give T cell receptor beta chains drawn from one sample of a study of beta chain features in type 1 diabetes. The method was immunoSEQ multiplex PCR; TCRdb's version includes in-frame clones alone and lacks a portion of them. The sample comprises over 150,000 clones, 10% to 15% of which are singletons, and approximately 0.62% rests with the top ten. Sequenced sample: central memory CD4+ T cells from blood. Every receptor here comes from a woman younger than 30 in good health. The CDR3 runs from the conserved cysteine through the conserved F or W. A D gene is named only where the DNA matches it firmly. Size is omitted from some rows. Given values are once, few, many or a class for expanded clones.

j_call	v_call	clone_size	d_call	cdr3_aa	cdr3_nt
TRBJ2-7	TRBV9	few	TRBD2	CASSASTSGVEQYF	TGTGCCAGCAGCGCCTCGACTAGCGGAGTCGAGCAGTACTTC
TRBJ1-5	TRBV13	.	.	CASSLSNQPQHF	TGTGCCAGCAGCTTGTCGAATCAGCCCCAGCATTTT
TRBJ2-7	TRBV7-9	few	.	CASSSTTRVTYEQYF	TGTGCCAGCAGCTCGACGACCAGGGTCACCTACGAGCAGTACTTC
TRBJ2-1	TRBV9	few	.	CASSVGRSSYNEQFF	TGTGCCAGCAGCGTTGGTAGGAGCTCCTACAATGAGCAGTTCTTC
TRBJ2-5	TRBV5-1	.	TRBD2	CASSLAASGRAWEETQYF	TGCGCCAGCAGCTTGGCTGCTAGCGGGAGGGCCTGGGAAGAGACCCAGTACTTC
TRBJ2-3	TRBV2	few	.	CASMPGVTDTQYF	TGTGCCAGCATGCCGGGAGTCACAGATACGCAGTATTTT
TRBJ2-7	TRBV10-1	.	TRBD1	CASARGDRAYEQYF	TGCGCCAGCGCCAGAGGGGACAGGGCCTACGAGCAGTACTTC
TRBJ1-5	TRBV28	few	.	CASSYGHPSNQPQHF	TGTGCCAGCAGCTATGGACACCCTAGCAATCAGCCCCAGCATTTT
TRBJ1-4	TRBV6-5	.	TRBD1	CASRGQGEHEKLFF	TGTGCCAGCAGAGGACAGGGAGAACATGAAAAACTGTTTTTT
TRBJ2-3	TRBV7-2	.	.	CASNPFLGADTQYF	TGTGCCAGCAACCCCTTTTTGGGAGCAGATACGCAGTATTTT
TRBJ1-5	TRBV9	.	.	CASSVGGGPQHF	TGTGCCAGCAGCGTAGGAGGGGGTCCCCAGCATTTT
TRBJ1-5	TRBV7-9	few	TRBD1	CASSLTGGNQPQHF	TGTGCCAGCAGCTTAACAGGGGGGAATCAGCCCCAGCATTTT
TRBJ2-1	TRBV5-1	.	TRBD2	CASSVTSLDNEQFF	TGCGCCAGCAGCGTGACTAGCCTTGACAATGAGCAGTTCTTC
TRBJ2-1	TRBV10-3	.	TRBD2	CATWESSGSGNEQFF	TGTGCCACTTGGGAGAGTAGCGGGAGTGGGAATGAGCAGTTCTTC
TRBJ2-7	TRBV10-3	few	.	CAISARGQNYEQYF	TGTGCCATCAGTGCGAGAGGACAGAACTACGAGCAGTACTTC
TRBJ2-1	TRBV29-1	few	TRBD1	CSGGQNYNEQFF	TGCAGCGGGGGACAGAACTACAATGAGCAGTTCTTC
TRBJ2-2	TRBV7-2	few	TRBD2	CASSPRTSGLRLFF	TGTGCCAGCAGCCCCCGGACTAGCGGGTTGAGGTTGTTTTTT
TRBJ1-3	TRBV11-2	.	TRBD1	CASSPTGQGARNTIYF	TGTGCCAGCAGCCCCACCGGACAGGGGGCACGAAACACCATATATTTT
TRBJ2-7	TRBV14	.	TRBD1	CASSQTGTGGYEQYF	TGTGCCAGCAGCCAAACCGGGACAGGGGGCTACGAGCAGTACTTC
TRBJ2-4	TRBV27	.	.	CASSSWEGGKNIQYF	TGTGCCAGCAGTTCCTGGGAAGGAGGCAAAAACATTCAGTACTTC
TRBJ2-1	TRBV6-5	many	.	CASSYSRQGRGNEQFF	TGTGCCAGCAGTTACTCGAGGCAGGGGAGAGGCAATGAGCAGTTCTTC
TRBJ2-3	TRBV14	.	TRBD2	CASSQGPSGYTDTQYF	TGTGCCAGCAGCCAAGGGCCTAGCGGATACACAGATACGCAGTATTTT
TRBJ2-7	TRBV5-8	.	.	CASSLAWSSYEQYF	TGTGCCAGCAGCTTGGCCTGGAGCTCCTACGAGCAGTACTTC
TRBJ1-2	TRBV28	.	TRBD1	CASRYGQGSGYTF	TGTGCCAGCAGGTACGGACAGGGCAGTGGCTACACCTTC
TRBJ2-6	TRBV5-1	.	TRBD1	CASSSSNRQGSSGANVLTF	TGCGCCAGCAGCTCGTCAAATAGACAGGGAAGCTCTGGGGCCAACGTCCTGACTTTC
TRBJ1-4	TRBV29-1	.	TRBD1	CSVGTGREKLFF	TGCAGCGTCGGGACAGGGAGAGAAAAACTGTTTTTT
TRBJ2-3	TRBV2	.	.	CASKMRETDTQYF	TGTGCCAGCAAGATGAGGGAAACAGATACGCAGTATTTT
TRBJ2-7	TRBV27	.	TRBD2	CASSPSPTSGSYEQYF	TGTGCCAGCAGTCCTTCTCCGACTAGCGGGTCCTACGAGCAGTACTTC
TRBJ2-6	TRBV18	.	.	CASSPTTASGANVLTF	TGTGCCAGCTCACCTACGACAGCCTCTGGGGCCAACGTCCTGACTTTC
TRBJ1-5	TRBV18	many	.	CASSPPGQGNQPQHF	TGTGCCAGCTCACCACCGGGACAAGGAAATCAGCCCCAGCATTTT
TRBJ2-7	TRBV5-1	few	TRBD2	CASSYSGSTSYEQYF	TGCGCCAGCAGTTACAGCGGGAGTACATCCTACGAGCAGTACTTC
TRBJ2-5	TRBV5-6	few	.	CASSRGIQETQYF	TGTGCCAGCAGCCGAGGGATCCAAGAGACCCAGTACTTC
TRBJ1-1	TRBV28	.	.	CASRPRTVTNTEAFF	TGTGCCAGCAGACCTCGGACAGTTACGAACACTGAAGCTTTCTTT
TRBJ2-7	TRBV6-5	few	TRBD2	CASRAGTRFSYEQYF	TGTGCCAGCAGGGCCGGGACTAGGTTTAGCTACGAGCAGTACTTC
TRBJ1-2	TRBV9	.	.	CASSVVAANYGYTF	TGTGCCAGCAGCGTAGTGGCAGCTAACTATGGCTACACCTTC
TRBJ2-3	TRBV20-1	.	.	CSDKTGDTQYF	TGCAGTGACAAGACAGGAGATACGCAGTATTTT
TRBJ2-5	TRBV19	once	TRBD1	CASSIGQGGQETQYF	TGTGCCAGTAGTATAGGACAGGGGGGCCAAGAGACCCAGTACTTC
TRBJ2-5	TRBV5-1	few	.	CASSLLARETQYF	TGCGCCAGCAGCCTCCTAGCGCGAGAGACCCAGTACTTC
TRBJ2-1	TRBV6-1	many	.	CASSEREQFF	TGTGCCAGCAGTGAACGTGAGCAGTTCTTC